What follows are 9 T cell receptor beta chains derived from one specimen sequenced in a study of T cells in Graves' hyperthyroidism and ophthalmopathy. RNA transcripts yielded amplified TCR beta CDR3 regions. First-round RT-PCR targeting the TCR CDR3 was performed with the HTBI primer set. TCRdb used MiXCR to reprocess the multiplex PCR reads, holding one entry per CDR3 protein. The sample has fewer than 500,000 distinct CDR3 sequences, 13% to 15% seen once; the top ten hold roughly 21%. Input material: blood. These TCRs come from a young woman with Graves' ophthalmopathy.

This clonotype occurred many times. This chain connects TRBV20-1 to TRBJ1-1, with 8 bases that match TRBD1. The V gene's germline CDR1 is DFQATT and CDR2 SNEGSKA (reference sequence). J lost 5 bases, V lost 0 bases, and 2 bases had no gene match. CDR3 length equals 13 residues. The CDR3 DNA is TGCAGTGCTAGAGAGGACAGGGCTACTGAAGCTTTCTTT. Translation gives CSAREDRATEAFF.

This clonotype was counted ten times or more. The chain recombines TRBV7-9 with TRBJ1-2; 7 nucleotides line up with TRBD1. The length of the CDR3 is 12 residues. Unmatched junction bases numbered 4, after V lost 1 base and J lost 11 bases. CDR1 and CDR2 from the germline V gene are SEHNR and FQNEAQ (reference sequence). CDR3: CASSLVDRDYTF. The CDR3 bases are TGTGCCAGCAGCTTAGTTGACAGGGATTACACCTTC.

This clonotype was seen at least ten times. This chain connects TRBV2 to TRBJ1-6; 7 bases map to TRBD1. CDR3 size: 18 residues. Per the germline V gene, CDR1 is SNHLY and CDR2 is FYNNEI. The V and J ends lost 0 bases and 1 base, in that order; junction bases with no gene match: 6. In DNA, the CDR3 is TGTGCCAGCAGTGAAGCCTCAGGGGGGGGATCCTATAATTCACCCCTCCACTTT. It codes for CASSEASGGGSYNSPLHF.

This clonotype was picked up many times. The DNA for the CDR3 is TGTGCCAGCAGTTTTAGGGAGGCAGATACGCAGTATTTT. The encoded protein is CASSFREADTQYF. The chain is built from TRBV27 and TRBJ2-3; possible D gene TRBD2, 6 bases. The CDR3 is made up of 13 amino acids. Trimming removed 3 bases from V and 4 bases from J, with 8 bases in between. The germline CDR1 and CDR2 sequences are MNHEY and SMNVEV (reference sequence).

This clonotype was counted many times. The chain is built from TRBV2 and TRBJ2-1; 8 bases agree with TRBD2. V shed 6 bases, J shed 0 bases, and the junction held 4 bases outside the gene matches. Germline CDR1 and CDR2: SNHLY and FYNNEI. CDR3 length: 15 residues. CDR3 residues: CASSVAGTSYNEQFF. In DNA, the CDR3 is TGTGCCAGCAGCGTAGCGGGGACCTCCTACAATGAGCAGTTCTTC.

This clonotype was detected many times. CDR3: CASRQGAGGQPQHF. In DNA form, the CDR3 reads TGTGCCAGCAGACAGGGAGCGGGAGGTCAGCCCCAGCATTTT. J is TRBJ1-5 and V is TRBV12-3 or TRBV12-4; weak D call: TRBD1 (6 bases). V shed 6 bases and J shed 6 bases, with 15 bases lying between them. There are 14 residues in the CDR3.

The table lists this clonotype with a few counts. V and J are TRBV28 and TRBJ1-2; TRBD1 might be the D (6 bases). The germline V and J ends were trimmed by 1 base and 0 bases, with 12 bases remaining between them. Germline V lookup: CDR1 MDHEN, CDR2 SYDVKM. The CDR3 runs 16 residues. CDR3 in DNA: TGTGCCAGCAGTTTATTCTCAGGGGCGACTAACTATGGCTACACCTTC. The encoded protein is CASSLFSGATNYGYTF.

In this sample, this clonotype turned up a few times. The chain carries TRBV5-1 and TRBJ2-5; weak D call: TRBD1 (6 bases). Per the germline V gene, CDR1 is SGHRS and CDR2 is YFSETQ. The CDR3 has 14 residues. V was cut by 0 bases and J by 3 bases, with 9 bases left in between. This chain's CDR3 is CASSLGGDKETQYF. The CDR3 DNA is TGCGCCAGCAGCTTGGGTGGGGACAAAGAGACCCAGTACTTC.

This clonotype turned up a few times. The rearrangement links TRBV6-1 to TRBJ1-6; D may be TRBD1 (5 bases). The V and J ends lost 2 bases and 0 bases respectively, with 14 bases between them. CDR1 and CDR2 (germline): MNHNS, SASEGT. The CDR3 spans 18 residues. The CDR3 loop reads CASSELVVRVSYNSPLHF. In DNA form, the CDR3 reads TGTGCCAGCAGTGAATTGGTGGTCAGGGTCTCCTATAATTCACCCCTCCACTTT.